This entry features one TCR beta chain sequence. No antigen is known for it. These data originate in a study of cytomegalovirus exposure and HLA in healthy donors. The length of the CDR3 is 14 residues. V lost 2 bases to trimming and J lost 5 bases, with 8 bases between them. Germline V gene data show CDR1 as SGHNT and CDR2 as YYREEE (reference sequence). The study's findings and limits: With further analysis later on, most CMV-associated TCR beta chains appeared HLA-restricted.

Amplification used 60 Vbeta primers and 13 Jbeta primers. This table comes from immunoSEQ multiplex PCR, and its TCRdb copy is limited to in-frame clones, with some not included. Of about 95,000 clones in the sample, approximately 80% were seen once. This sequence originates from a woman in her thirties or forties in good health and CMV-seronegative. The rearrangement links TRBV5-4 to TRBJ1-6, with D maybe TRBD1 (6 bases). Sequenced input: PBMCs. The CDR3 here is CASSLQGHNSPLHF. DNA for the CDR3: TGTGCCAGCAGCTTACAGGGCCATAATTCACCCCTCCACTTT.